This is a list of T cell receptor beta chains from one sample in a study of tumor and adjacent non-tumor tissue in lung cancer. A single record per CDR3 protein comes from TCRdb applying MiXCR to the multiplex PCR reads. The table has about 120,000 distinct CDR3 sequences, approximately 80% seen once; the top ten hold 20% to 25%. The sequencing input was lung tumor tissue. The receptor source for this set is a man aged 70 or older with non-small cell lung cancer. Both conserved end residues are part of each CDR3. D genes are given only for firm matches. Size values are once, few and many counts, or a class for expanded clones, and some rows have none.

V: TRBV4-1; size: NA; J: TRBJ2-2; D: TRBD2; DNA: TGCGCCAGCAGATCAAGAGGGTCTAGCGGGGGGCCGCGGGGGATCGGGGAGTTGTTTTTT; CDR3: CASRSRGSSGGPRGIGELFF
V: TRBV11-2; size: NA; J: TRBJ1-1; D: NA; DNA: TGTGCCAGCAGCCCCGCCAATTCAAAGAACACTGAAGCTTTCTTT; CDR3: CASSPANSKNTEAFF
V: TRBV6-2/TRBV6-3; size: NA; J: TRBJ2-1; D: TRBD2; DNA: TGTGCCAGTAATCCGGGACTAGGCAATACCAATGGGCAGTTCTTC; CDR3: CASNPGLGNTNGQFF
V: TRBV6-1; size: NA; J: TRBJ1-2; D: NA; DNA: TGTGCCGGCAGATACAGGGACTATGGCTACACCTTC; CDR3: CAGRYRDYGYTF
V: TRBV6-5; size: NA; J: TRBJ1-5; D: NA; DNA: TGTACCAGCAGCCCGATGGGGGGGTTGAATCAGCCCCAGCATTTT; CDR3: CTSSPMGGLNQPQHF
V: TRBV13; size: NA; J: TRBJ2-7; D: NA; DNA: TGTGCCAGCAGCTCAACCACGGGGGATGAGCTGTGCTTC; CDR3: CASSSTTGDELCF
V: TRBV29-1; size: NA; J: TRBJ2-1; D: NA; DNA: TGCAGCGTTGCTCAGGATGGGTACTACGATGAGCAATTCTTC; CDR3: CSVAQDGYYDEQFF
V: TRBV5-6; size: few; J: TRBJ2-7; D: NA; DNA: TGTGCCAGCAGCAGACTGGGACTTCCTTACGAGCAGTACTTC; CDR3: CASSRLGLPYEQYF
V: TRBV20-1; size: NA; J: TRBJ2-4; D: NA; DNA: TGCAATGCTGTCAAATTAGCCAAAAACATTAAGTACTTC; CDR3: CNAVKLAKNIKYF
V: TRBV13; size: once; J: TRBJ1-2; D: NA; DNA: TGTGTCAGCAGCTTAGGACATGGTGATGGCTACACCTTC; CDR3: CVSSLGHGDGYTF
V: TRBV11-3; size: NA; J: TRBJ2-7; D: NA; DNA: TGTGTCAGCAGCTCCACCGGTAAGTCAGGAAGTGACGAGCAGTATTTC; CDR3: CVSSSTGKSGSDEQYF
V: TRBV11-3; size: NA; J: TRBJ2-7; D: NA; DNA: TGTGCCAGCAGTTTAACAGGGTTTTTTTCCTACGAGCAATACTTC; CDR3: CASSLTGFFSYEQYF
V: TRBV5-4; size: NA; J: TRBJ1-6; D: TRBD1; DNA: TGTGCCAGCAGCTCTCAGGACAGGGCCAATTCACCCCTCCACTTT; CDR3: CASSSQDRANSPLHF
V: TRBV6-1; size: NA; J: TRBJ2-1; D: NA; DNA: TGCGCAAGCAATGTCTGGGGAAAGTATGAGCAGTTCTTC; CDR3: CASNVWGKYEQFF
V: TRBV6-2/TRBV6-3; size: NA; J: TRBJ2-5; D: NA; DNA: TGTGGCAGCAACCAGGGAATTCCAGAGACTCAGTACTTC; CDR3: CGSNQGIPETQYF
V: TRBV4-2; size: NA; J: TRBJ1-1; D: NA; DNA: TGTGTCAGCAGCCAAGTTATTGGGGGTACTGAAGCTTTCTTT; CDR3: CVSSQVIGGTEAFF
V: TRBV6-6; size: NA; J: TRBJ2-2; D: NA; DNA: TGTGCCAGCAGTTACCCGCGCAGGGATAGCAACACCGGGAAGCTGTTTTTT; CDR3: CASSYPRRDSNTGKLFF
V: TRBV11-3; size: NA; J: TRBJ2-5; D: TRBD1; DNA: TGTGCCAACAGCCAAGGACAGGGGGCACACGTAACCCAGTATTTC; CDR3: CANSQGQGAHVTQYF
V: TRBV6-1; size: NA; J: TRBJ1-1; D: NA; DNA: TGTGCCAGCGGTGCCCGTCAGGGGACGAACACTGAAGCTCTCTTT; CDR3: CASGARQGTNTEALF
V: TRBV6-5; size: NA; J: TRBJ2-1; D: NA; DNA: TGTGCCAACAATACGAGGTCAGGGAGGTTCAATTACCAGTTCTTC; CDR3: CANNTRSGRFNYQFF
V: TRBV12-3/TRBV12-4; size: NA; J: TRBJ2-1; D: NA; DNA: TGTGCCAGCAGTTTATGGGGCCGTTCCTACAATGAGCAGCTCTTC; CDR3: CASSLWGRSYNEQLF
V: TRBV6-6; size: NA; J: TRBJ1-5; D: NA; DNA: TGTGCCAGCAATTTCCAGTTGGGTAGCAGTCAGCCACAGCATTTT; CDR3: CASNFQLGSSQPQHF
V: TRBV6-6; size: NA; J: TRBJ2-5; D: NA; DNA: TGTGCCAGCAATTACGAGATGCCACAAGAGACCCAGTACTTC; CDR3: CASNYEMPQETQYF
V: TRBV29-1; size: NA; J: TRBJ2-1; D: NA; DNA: TGCAACGCTGTGGGGAGGGACACAAACAATGAACAGTTCTTC; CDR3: CNAVGRDTNNEQFF
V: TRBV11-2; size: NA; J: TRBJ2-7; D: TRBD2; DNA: TGTGCCACTAGCTCAGGTAGCGGGACCTACGAGCAGTACTTC; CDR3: CATSSGSGTYEQYF
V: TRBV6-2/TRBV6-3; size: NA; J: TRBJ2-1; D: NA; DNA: TGTGCCAGCGACAGAGGTGGTTACAATGAGCAATTCTTC; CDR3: CASDRGGYNEQFF
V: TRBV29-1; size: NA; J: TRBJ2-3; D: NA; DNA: TGCAGCGCTAGACGGGATTTCGGCACAGATACGCACTATTTT; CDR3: CSARRDFGTDTHYF
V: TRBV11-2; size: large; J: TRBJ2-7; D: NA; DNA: TGTGCCAGCAGCCAATGGACCGAGCGCGAGCAGTACTTC; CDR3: CASSQWTEREQYF
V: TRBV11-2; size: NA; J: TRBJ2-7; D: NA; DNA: TGTGTCAGGAGCTTAGATCAAGGGGCCCCCTACGAGCAGTACTTC; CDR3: CVRSLDQGAPYEQYF
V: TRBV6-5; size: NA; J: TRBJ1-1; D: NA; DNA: TGTGCCAGCAATAGGGGATTGAACACTGAAGCTCTCTTT; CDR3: CASNRGLNTEALF
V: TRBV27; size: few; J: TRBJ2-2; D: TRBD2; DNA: TGTGCCAGCAGTGAACGGGGGGGGATAGACGGCGGGGAGCTGTTTTTT; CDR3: CASSERGGIDGGELFF
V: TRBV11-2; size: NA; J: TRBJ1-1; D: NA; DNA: TGTGCCAGCAGCTTACCCGAGACAAGGAACTATGAAGCTTTCTTC; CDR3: CASSLPETRNYEAFF
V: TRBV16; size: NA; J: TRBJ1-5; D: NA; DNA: TGTGCCAGCAGCCAATTCTGGGGTGGCAATCAGCCCCAGCATTTT; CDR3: CASSQFWGGNQPQHF
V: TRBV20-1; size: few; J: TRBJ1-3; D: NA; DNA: TGCAGTGCTACCAGCGGCCCGAACTATGGAAACACCATATATTTT; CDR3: CSATSGPNYGNTIYF
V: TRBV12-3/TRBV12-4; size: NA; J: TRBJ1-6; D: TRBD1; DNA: TGTGTCAGCACCTCCGGGACAGGGTGCTATAATTCACCCATCCACTTT; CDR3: CVSTSGTGCYNSPIHF
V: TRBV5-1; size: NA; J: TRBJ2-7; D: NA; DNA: TGCGCCCGCAGCTTGGTGACAAGTAACTACGCCCAGTACTTC; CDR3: CARSLVTSNYAQYF
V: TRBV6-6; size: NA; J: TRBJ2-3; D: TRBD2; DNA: TGTGCCAGCAGTAACTACCTACCCCCTATAGCGGGGGCCACAGATACACAGTATTTT; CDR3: CASSNYLPPIAGATDTQYF
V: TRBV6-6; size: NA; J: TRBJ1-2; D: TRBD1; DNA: TGTGTCAGCAGGTGGACAGGGGAGCTCTATGGCTACATCTTC; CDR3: CVSRWTGELYGYIF
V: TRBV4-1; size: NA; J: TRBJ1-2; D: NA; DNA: TGCGTCAGCAACCGCCAGACAGTAGCTGGCTACACCTTC; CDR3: CVSNRQTVAGYTF
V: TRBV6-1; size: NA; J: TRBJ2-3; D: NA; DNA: TGTGACAGCAGTACCCCCCGGGGGACCACGGATACGCAGTATTTT; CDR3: CDSSTPRGTTDTQYF
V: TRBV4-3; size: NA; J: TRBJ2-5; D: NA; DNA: TGCGCCAGCAGCCAAGCAGGAGGGATGGGACAAGAGACCCACTACTTC; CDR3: CASSQAGGMGQETHYF
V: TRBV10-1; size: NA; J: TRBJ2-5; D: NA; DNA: TGCGTCAGCCGAGGTACAGTGGAAGAGGCCCAGTACTTC; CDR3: CVSRGTVEEAQYF
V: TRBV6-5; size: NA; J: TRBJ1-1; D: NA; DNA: TGTGTCAGCAGGACCGGAACAGGGTTGGTCACTGAATCTTTCTTT; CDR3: CVSRTGTGLVTESFF
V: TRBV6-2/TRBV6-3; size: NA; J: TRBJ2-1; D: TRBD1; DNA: TGTGCCAGCAGTTACCTTAGGGGGCGGCTACATGAGCACTTCTTC; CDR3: CASSYLRGRLHEHFF
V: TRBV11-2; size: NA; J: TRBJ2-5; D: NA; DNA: TGTGCCAGCAGCTTAACCCTTAGGAAAGAGACCCAGTACTTC; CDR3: CASSLTLRKETQYF
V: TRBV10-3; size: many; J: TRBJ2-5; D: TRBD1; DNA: TGTGCCATCGGTCAAAGGGACAGGGGGCAGGAGACCCAGTACTTC; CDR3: CAIGQRDRGQETQYF
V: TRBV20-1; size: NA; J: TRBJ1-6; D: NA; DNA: TGCAGTACTAGAGGCCCCAACCTTAAATCGGTACAGAGAAATAATTCACCCCTTCACTTT; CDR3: CSTRGPNLKSVQRNNSPLHF
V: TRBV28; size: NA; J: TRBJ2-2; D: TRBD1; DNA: TGTGTCAGCAGATCACAGGGGTACTCAAACACCGGGGAGCTGTTTTTT; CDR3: CVSRSQGYSNTGELFF
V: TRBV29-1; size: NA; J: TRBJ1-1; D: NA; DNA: TGCAGCGTTGGATGTACAGGGACTAATCCTGAAGCTTGCTTT; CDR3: CSVGCTGTNPEACF
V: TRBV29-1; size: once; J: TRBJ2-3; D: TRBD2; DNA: TGCACTGTTGAGGCGGGGGGAAAAGATACGCAGTATTTT; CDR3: CTVEAGGKDTQYF
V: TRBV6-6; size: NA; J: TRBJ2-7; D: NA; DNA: NA; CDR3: CASSYGCGQYRNYEQYF
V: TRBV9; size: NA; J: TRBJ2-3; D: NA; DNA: TGTGCCAGCAGGGTAGCCCCTAGCACAGATACGCAGTATTTT; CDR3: CASRVAPSTDTQYF
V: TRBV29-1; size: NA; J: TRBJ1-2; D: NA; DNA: TGCAGGGTTGGATCCCCGGGACACGAGGGATATGGCTACACCTTC; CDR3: CRVGSPGHEGYGYTF
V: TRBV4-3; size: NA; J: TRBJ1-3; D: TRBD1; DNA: TGCGCCAGCACCCAGGGGGTCCCCGCGGACACCATATATTTT; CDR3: CASTQGVPADTIYF